This T cell receptor (beta chain) was identified during a study of shared clonotypes between healthy human individuals. Genomic DNA belonging to each subset was distributed in equal measure over several immunoSEQ plates. Profiled with immunoSEQ multiplex PCR; TCRdb holds only in-frame clones, not every one. The sample contains millions of clones, approximately 95% of which appear only once. Germline assignment: CDR1 MNHNY and CDR2 SVGAGI (reference sequence). Trimming pared 7 bases from V and 4 bases from J, leaving 17 bases between. There are 14 residues in the CDR3. This sequence joins TRBV6-6 and TRBJ2-7; maybe TRBD2 (5 bases). This receptor was obtained from a young man in good health. Material: naive CD4+ T cells sorted from blood. Subset noted: CD45RA+ positively selected. The CDR3 nucleotides are TGTGCCAGCAACCGGGCTAGCTTAGGGTACGAGCAGTACTTC. Residues: CASNRASLGYEQYF.